This paragraph reports one TCR beta chain. This clone was counted a few times. Its antigen remains unidentified. Base-call qualities are not available, and no considerably larger clone is one nucleotide away. These data come from a study of cytomegalovirus exposure and HLA in healthy donors (dated by TCRdb to about 2017). Regarding the research as a whole: In an earlier analysis of 587 of the donors, under 300 Gb of sequence data and roughly 100 million unique TCR beta sequences from roughly 190 million T cells were reported. An early release that covered more than 550 HLA-typed donors contained approximately 300 gigabases of sequencing data and some 87 million unique TCR sequences. Of the 300 to 450 genotyped donors, 80% to 90% were placed in the genetic ancestry cluster associated with self-reported Caucasian donors. The study aimed to test whether cataloging public T cell receptors could reveal signatures of past pathogen exposure. The study used immunosequencing to profile the T cell repertoires of some 600 subjects and linked those repertoires to cytomegalovirus serostatus. Along with the 666-subject first cohort, a separate validation cohort of roughly 110 different subjects was used. To predict cytomegalovirus infection status, the study brought together high-throughput TCR immunosequencing, statistical association of individual TCRs with disease status, and machine learning. A later analysis re-analyzed previously published TCR beta repertoires from about 600 donors and added high-resolution HLA genotyping to study TCR occurrence patterns. In the later analysis, no new phenotypic data were used to find candidate immune exposures; instead, reliance was placed on TCR beta sequences and their occurrence across donors. In an earlier analysis of roughly 600 of the donors, high-throughput TCR beta sequencing was used to judge whether each TCR beta V gene segment behaved as functional or pseudogenic. Alongside the repertoire data, information on donor age, sex, ethnicity and CMV serostatus was compiled. Genome-wide SNP genotypes for about 55% of the roughly 670 donors were used in a later genetic analysis, which treated that subset as a discovery cohort. All discovery cohort repertoires had been generated using a single sequencing platform. Both class I and class II loci were covered by HLA typing, at four-digit resolution. Typing coverage varied by locus: about 620-630 donors for A, B, C, DRB1 and DQB1; more than 500 for DQA1; about 600 for DPA1; under 490 for DPB1. Because of strong linkage in the cohort, 4 to 6 DR-DQ haplotypes were treated as single units for association and clustering. Among a few hundred genotyped donors of the cohort, an average of about 240,000 unique TCR beta nucleotide sequences were sequenced per donor, roughly 20% of them non-productive. Summary of the overall study and its limitations: Immune exposure information for the cohort was limited to CMV serostatus. Compared with the roughly 700-donor mean, donors in an Asian-associated ancestry cluster had fewer N-insertions in productive TCRs, according to a later genetic analysis. A cluster of highly shared sequence variants was judged likely to represent a technical artifact of the sequencing pipeline. A further reported finding was that TCR beta sequences accurately predicted the HLA-A and HLA-B alleles for most subjects in the first cohort. Some IMGT-functional V segments, including TRBV6-2 and TRBV6-3, could not be told apart with the 87-base-pair reads, so those segments were excluded. V-gene and J-gene trimming of TCR beta chains was associated with a missense DCLRE1C variant in a later genetic analysis, and the association was replicated in an independent cohort. In a later analysis, HLA-associated TCR beta chains showed more clonal expansion and lower generation probabilities than non-associated chains that were equally common. Cytomegalovirus status was reported to be diagnosed by the classifier with high specificity and sensitivity in both the original and validation cohorts. A later analysis associated around 16,000 TCR beta sequences with specific HLA alleles at a false discovery rate of 0.05. In a later analysis, most CMV-associated TCR beta chains were found to appear HLA-restricted, with HLA associations seemingly driven largely by CMV exposure. In vitro tests confirmed that a few of the cytomegalovirus-associated TCR beta chains recognize cytomegalovirus antigens. Because some donors lacked HLA typing at each locus, the association tests relied only on the typed subset. Broadly in line with IMGT annotations, most TCR beta V segments showed up in productive rearrangements about 87% or about 30% of the time in an earlier analysis of under 700 of the donors. According to a later analysis, TCR association rates differed among HLA loci, with DRB1 alleles showing the most associated TCRs and HLA-C alleles showing the fewest. The study gave a list of about 160 TCR beta chains associated with cytomegalovirus. Across donors, most TCR sequences were observed very rarely, whereas some public TCRs were present in many individuals. Roughly uniform sequencing depth across donors was assumed in presence/absence analyses, although this assumption may not hold. The cohort was sequenced for TCR beta chains only, and without alpha or paired-chain data the features that could be detected were limited. Correlated functional status among segregating V segments might reflect linkage disequilibrium, but an unknown experimental factor could not be ruled out. According to the authors, the approach could potentially be generalized to other disease states and immunological phenotypes. Because counts were too low, 15 to 20 rarely observed V segments, including chromosome 9 orphons, were excluded from the earlier analysis of under 650 of the donors. A later analysis reported that several top co-occurrence clusters appeared linked to parvovirus B19, influenza, CMV and Epstein-Barr virus. When HLA alleles, especially DR and DQ, strongly co-occurred, attributing TCR associations to individual alleles was difficult.

The cohort consisted of 600 to 750 healthy bone marrow donors. All cohort members were sampled while nominally healthy, although unrecorded immune exposures were likely present. The donor tested CMV seronegative, placing the donor among the 350 to 400 seronegative members of the cohort. Each donor provided a peripheral blood sample, and peripheral blood mononuclear cells were used for TCR beta sequencing. The Qiagen DNeasy Blood Extraction Kit was used to extract genomic DNA from the blood cell samples. A distance of 12 bases separates the germline ends of V and J, which lose 6 bases and 1 base respectively. For CDR1 and CDR2, the germline V gene lists WSHSY and SAAADI. The CDR3 runs 15 amino acids, cysteine and phenylalanine included. Only the CDR3 portion is preserved as DNA: 45 bases, with reading frame beginning at the first base. Library construction relied on the immunoSEQ multiplex PCR assay. For the multiplex PCR, a mixture combining 60 forward primers for TCR Vbeta segments and 13 reverse primers for TCR Jbeta segments was used. A multiplex PCR assay on genomic DNA amplified the CDR3 region of rearranged TCR beta genes. Amplified TCR beta libraries were sequenced as 87-base-pair reads on the Illumina HiSeq System. On the authors' methods: In a later analysis, tens of millions of unique TCR beta chains were counted across the 500 to 700 repertoires, and roughly 11 million of these chains were shared by at least two donors. To remove PCR and sequencing errors, raw reads were error-corrected and collapsed into unique sequences using a nearest-neighbor algorithm that merged closely related sequences. V, D and J gene segments were assigned by aligning CDR3 sequences to IMGT reference sequences. For a sequence to be retained, at least a six-nucleotide match to both a V gene segment and a J gene segment was required. Rearrangements were called productive when the CDR3 lacked stop codons and stayed in frame with V and J; all others were non-productive. Following IMGT convention, CDR3 was defined as the stretch from the second conserved V-encoded cysteine up to the conserved J-encoded phenylalanine. Sequences without an unambiguous match to a single V gene segment were excluded from the earlier analysis of 450 to 750 of the donors. In an earlier analysis of 500 to 750 of the donors, V segments were called functional above 56.7% productive rearrangements and were called segregating when the between-donor standard deviation exceeded 5%. A statistical classification framework was developed to diagnose cytomegalovirus status using the catalog of TCR beta chain sequences. V and J gene assignment, in a later analysis, came from comparing TCR nucleotide sequences with IMGT/GENE-DB human TR gene sequences. Using the TCRdist pipeline, a later analysis assigned CDR3 sequences along with most-parsimonious VDJ recombination scenarios. In a later analysis, each TCR beta chain was defined by its CDR3 amino acid sequence together with its V-gene family, and reads without a unique V-gene family were excluded. To address suspected cross-contamination and a sequencing artifact, a later analysis removed approximately 600 highly shared, low-generation-probability nucleotide sequences. In a later analysis, a clonal expansion index for each public chain was calculated from normalized within-repertoire ranks of inferred template counts. In a later analysis, generation probabilities were computed with a VDJ recombination model fitted to out-of-frame rearrangements, and the resulting probabilities were checked against IGoR. A later analysis scored TCR-TCR, TCR-HLA and TCR-CMV co-occurrence with hypergeometric tests, applying a repertoire-size bias correction to TCR pairs. A later analysis estimated false discovery rates by permuting HLA or CMV assignments 20 times. In a later analysis, co-occurring TCRs were grouped using DBSCAN, with TCRdist sequence similarity added in when clustering inside HLA-allele-positive subsets. Repertoires with fewer than 30,000 or more than 120,000 public chains were left out of co-occurrence clustering, as were five repertoires with anomalous nucleotide sharing. TCRdb stores this immuneACCESS table with in-frame sequences only. Part of the clones is absent; in the studies checked, under half of the shortfall reflects unresolved V genes, and no reason is known for the rest. The D gene and trimming were derived from the DNA, and the V and J assignments and clone size from that table. Across this sample there are about 87,000 clones, with about 7.6% seen only once. The ten largest make up 2.3% of the sample.

The chain is assembled from TRBV10-2 and TRBJ2-2, with no confidently assigned D gene. This clonotype originated in a man aged 45-65 years in good health and CMV-seronegative. What was sequenced was PBMCs. The CDR3 in this case is CASRTTDLNTGELFF. The nucleotide sequence reads TGCGCCAGCAGGACGACTGATTTGAACACCGGGGAGCTGTTTTTT.